This T cell receptor (beta chain) appears in the sequencing data of a study of blood T cell repertoires in COVID-19. Study-wide background: The United States, Italy and Spain supplied acute and convalescent COVID-19 samples.

Germline V gene sequence: CDR1 MDHEN, CDR2 SYDVKM. There are 12 residues in the CDR3. Trimming removed 5 bases from V and 6 bases from J, with 10 bases in between. Assay: immunoSEQ multiplex PCR; the TCRdb copy retains only in-frame clones and omits some. This sample carries over 130,000 clones, about 88% of them seen once, and the ten largest clones take around 5%. Specimen: peripheral blood. The clonotype comes from a human donor in a cohort sampled during active COVID-19. The chain couples TRBV28 to TRBJ1-1; weak D call: TRBD1 (6 bases). CDR3 nucleotide sequence: TGTGCCAGCAGTGCACAGGGAGCTGAAGCTTTCTTT. Amino acid sequence: CASSAQGAEAFF.